Here is one T cell receptor beta chain with its context. The source of the sample is a study of T cell changes during pregnancy in multiple sclerosis. Trimming pared 2 bases from V and 5 bases from J, leaving 7 bases between. Germline V lookup: CDR1 LGHNA, CDR2 YSLEER. The CDR3 runs 13 residues. Some clones are missing from TCRdb's copy, which holds only in-frame ones; the method was immunoSEQ multiplex PCR. The sample yields 50,000 or so clones, 80% to 95% seen once. The chain links TRBV4-3 to TRBJ1-5; D remains ambiguous. The receptor was derived from a female donor with multiple sclerosis, enrolled in a pregnancy study. Sequenced here: CD4+ T cells from peripheral blood mononuclear cells, sampled after pregnancy. The chain's CDR3 is CASSQRAYQPQHF. CDR3 coding DNA: TGCGCCAGCAGCCAAAGAGCATATCAGCCCCAGCATTTT.